This T cell receptor beta chain appears in the sequencing data of a study of blood T cell repertoires in COVID-19 (dated by TCRdb to 2020 to 2022). In terms of the full investigation: The collaborator samples originated in the United States, Italy and Spain and spanned the acute and convalescent phases of COVID-19. The material from the prospective study consisted of cDNA or gDNA derived from T cells, B-cell-depleted T cells, or PBMCs. Subjects who had been exposed to COVID-19, were actively infected with it, or had recovered from it provided the deeply sampled blood TCRbeta repertoires that made up the dataset. The repertoires were made available in a free public database intended to serve as a resource for research on the immune response to SARS-CoV-2. Samples were obtained from the ongoing ImmuneRACE study (first 160 participants) and from roughly 1,300 subjects provided by 6 global collaborators. The sample metadata nearly always contained a de-identified subject ID, COVID-19 status, age in years and sex. Where HLA class I and class II types were available, the types were taken from metadata supplied by the sample provider, not from assay-based typing. General study outcomes and caveats: How much clinical and demographic metadata was included differed by source and by participant, and the metadata was provided uncurated.

The immunoSEQ Assay, a bias-controlled multiplex PCR, was used to amplify TCRbeta CDR3 regions from genomic DNA. Regarding the original processing steps: The number of nucleated cells in each sample was estimated by amplification of reference gene primers within the assay. To quantify the absolute abundance of each unique TCRbeta CDR3 rearrangement, sequence reads were collapsed and filtered. For each sample, productive Simpson clonality was calculated as the square root of Simpson's diversity index across productive rearrangements. The table was pulled from immuneACCESS by TCRdb, which kept in-frame rearrangements only. Such tables lose some clones; where checked, under half of the loss comes from unresolved V genes, and the rest has no known cause. The V and J calls and clone size were taken over from that table, and D and trimming were inferred from the DNA. The sample profile shows 250,000 to 300,000 clones; approximately 83% of them were found once. Approximately 2% of the sample is held by the ten biggest clonotypes.

Of note for this clone: The antigen it recognizes is unknown. Base qualities are not recorded, but no much larger clone differs from it by a single base.

The CDR3 numbers 16 residues from cysteine through phenylalanine. The CDR3 DNA has 48 bases and is translated from base 1. V is cut back by 4 bases and J by 4 bases, with 10 bases in the junction unmatched. CDR1 and CDR2, per the germline V gene, are SGHRS and YFSETQ. Participants in the prospective study were enrolled through a virtual design, were aged roughly 18 to 90 years, and lived in roughly 25 United States geographic areas. In the prospective study, cohorts were assigned on the basis of participant-reported clinical history obtained from a screening survey and a study questionnaire. ImmuneRACE Cohort 3 recovered participants were defined by two consecutive negative NP/OP PCR tests, healthcare professional clearance, or symptom resolution. In the prospective study, whole blood, serum and a nasopharyngeal or oropharyngeal swab were collected from each participant by mobile phlebotomists. Over a roughly 2-month period, participants in the prospective study had the option of providing additional blood draws and questionnaires. Blood samples from the prospective study were shipped frozen or at room temperature prior to DNA extraction.

The sequenced material came from PBMCs or T cells enriched from blood (not recorded which). The sequence links TRBV5-1 to TRBJ1-5, with TRBD1 matching 8 junction bases. The source of this sequence is a woman between 50 and 59 years old who had recovered from COVID-19. The CDR3 loop reads CASSEAGGAWNQPQHF. The DNA is as follows: TGCGCCAGCAGCGAGGCAGGGGGCGCGTGGAATCAGCCCCAGCATTTT.